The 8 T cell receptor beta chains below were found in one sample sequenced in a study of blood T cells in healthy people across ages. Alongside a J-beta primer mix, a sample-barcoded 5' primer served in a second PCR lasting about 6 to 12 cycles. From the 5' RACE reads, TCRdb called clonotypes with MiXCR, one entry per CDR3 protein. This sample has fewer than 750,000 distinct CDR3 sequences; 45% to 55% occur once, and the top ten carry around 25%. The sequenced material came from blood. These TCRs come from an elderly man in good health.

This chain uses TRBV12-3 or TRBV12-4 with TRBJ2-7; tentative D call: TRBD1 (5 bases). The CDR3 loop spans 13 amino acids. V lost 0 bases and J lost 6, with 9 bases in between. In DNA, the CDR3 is TGTGCCAGCAGTTTAGCCCAGGGCATCGAGCAGTACTTC. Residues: CASSLAQGIEQYF.

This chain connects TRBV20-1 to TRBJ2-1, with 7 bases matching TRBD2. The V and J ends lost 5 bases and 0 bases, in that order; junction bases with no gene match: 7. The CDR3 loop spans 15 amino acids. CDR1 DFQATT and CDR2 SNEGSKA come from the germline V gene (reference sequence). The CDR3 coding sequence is TGCAGTGCTTATAAGCGGGGAAGCTCCTACAATGAGCAGTTCTTC. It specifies CSAYKRGSSYNEQFF.

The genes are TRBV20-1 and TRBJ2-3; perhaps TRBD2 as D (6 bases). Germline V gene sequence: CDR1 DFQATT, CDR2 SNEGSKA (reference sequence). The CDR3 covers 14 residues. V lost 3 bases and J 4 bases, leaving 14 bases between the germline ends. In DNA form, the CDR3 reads TGCAGTGCTAGCTCAGTGGGAGGAGCAGATACGCAGTATTTT. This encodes CSASSVGGADTQYF.

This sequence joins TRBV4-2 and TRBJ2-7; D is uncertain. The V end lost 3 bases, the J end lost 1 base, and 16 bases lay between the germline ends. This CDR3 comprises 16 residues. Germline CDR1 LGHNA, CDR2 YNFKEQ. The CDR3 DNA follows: TGTGCCAGCAGCCAGGCCGCTGGGCAGTCATCCTACGAGCAGTACTTC. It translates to CASSQAAGQSSYEQYF.

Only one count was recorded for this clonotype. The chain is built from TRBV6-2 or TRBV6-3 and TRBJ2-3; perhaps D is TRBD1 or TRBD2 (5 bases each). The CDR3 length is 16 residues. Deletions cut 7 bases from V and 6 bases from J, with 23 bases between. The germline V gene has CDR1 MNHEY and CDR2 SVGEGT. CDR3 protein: CASTDPGPVHGDTQYF. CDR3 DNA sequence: TGTGCCAGCACCGATCCGGGGCCCGTCCATGGCGATACGCAGTATTTT.

The CDR3 reads CATSDPGRGRPDTQYF. Written as DNA, the CDR3 is TGTGCCACCAGTGACCCTGGCAGGGGGCGGCCAGATACGCAGTATTTT. This chain connects TRBV24-1 to TRBJ2-3, with 8 bases that match TRBD1. Trimming at V came to 4 bases and at J to 4 bases, leaving 9 bases not matched to a gene. Germline CDR1 reads KGHDR; CDR2 reads SFDVKD. The CDR3 covers 16 residues.

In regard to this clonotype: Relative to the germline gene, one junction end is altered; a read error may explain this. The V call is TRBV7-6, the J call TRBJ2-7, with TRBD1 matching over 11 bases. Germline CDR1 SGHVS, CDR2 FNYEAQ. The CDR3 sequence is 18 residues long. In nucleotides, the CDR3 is TGTGCCGGCAGCTCCGGGCCACCCGGGACAGGGGGATCCTACGAGCAGTACTTC. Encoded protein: CAGSSGPPGTGGSYEQYF. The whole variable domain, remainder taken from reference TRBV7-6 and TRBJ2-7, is GAGVSQSPRYKVTKRGQDVALRCDPISGHVSLYWYRQALGQGPEFLTYFNYEAQQDKSGLPNDRFSAERPEGSISTLTIQRTEQRDSAMYRCAGSSGPPGTGGSYEQYFGPGTRLTVT.

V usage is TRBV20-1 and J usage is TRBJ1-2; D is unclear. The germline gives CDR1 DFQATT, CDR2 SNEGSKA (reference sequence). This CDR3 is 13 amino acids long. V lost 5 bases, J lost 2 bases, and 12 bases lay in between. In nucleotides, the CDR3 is TGCAGTGCTGTTCCCGGGCCAAACTATGGCTACACCTTC. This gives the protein CSAVPGPNYGYTF.